The clone carrying this T cell receptor (beta chain) was recorded once. Germline CDR1 and CDR2: MNHEY and SMNVEV (reference sequence). V lost 8 bases and J lost 5, with 13 bases in between. The CDR3 has 14 amino acids. The data originate from a study of blood T cell repertoires in COVID-19. Study-level information: Donors in the United States, Italy and Spain gave samples during acute or convalescent COVID-19. In each case, the material was cDNA or gDNA derived from T cells, B-cell-depleted T cells, or PBMCs.

Profiling relied on immunoSEQ multiplex PCR, and the TCRdb table lists in-frame clones only, not all of them. Seen here are around 180,000 clones, 86% observed once, and the top ten hold under 3.5%. The chain combines TRBV27 with TRBJ1-6, with D perhaps TRBD1 (6 bases). This sequence was found in a woman aged 30 to 39 with active or convalescent COVID-19. The material sequenced was peripheral blood. CDR3 DNA sequence: TGTGCCAGCTATAGCAGGGGTAATAATTCACCCCTCCACTTT. Its protein product is CASYSRGNNSPLHF.